This T cell receptor (beta chain) was found in a study of blood T cell repertoires in COVID-19. With V trimmed by 3 bases and J by 5 bases, 9 bases remained unmatched. Germline values: CDR1 LGHNA, CDR2 YSLEER. The length of the CDR3 is 16 residues. This clone turned up a few times. Repertoires were generated with immunoSEQ multiplex PCR, while TCRdb's copy carries only in-frame clones and drops some. The data show about 98,000 clones, about four fifths seen once. The rearrangement links TRBV4-3 to TRBJ2-3; 9 bases match TRBD1. This clonotype was obtained from a human donor in a cohort sampled during active COVID-19. Sequencing was carried out using peripheral blood. The chain's CDR3 is CASSQGRTGAGDTQYF. CDR3 nucleotide sequence: TGCGCCAGCAGCCAGGGCAGGACAGGGGCGGGAGATACGCAGTATTTT.